This is a list of T cell receptor beta chains from one sample in a study of cytomegalovirus exposure and HLA in healthy donors. Profiled with immunoSEQ multiplex PCR; TCRdb holds only in-frame clones, not every one. The data contain about 170,000 clones, approximately 59% of them seen just once; the ten biggest clones take up roughly 2.9%. Sequencing was carried out using PBMCs. The receptors derive from a middle-aged man in good health and CMV-seronegative. The CDR3 runs from the conserved cysteine through the conserved F or W. D genes are given only for firm matches. Size is stated for part of the rows, as once, few or many counts, or as a class when the clone is expanded.

V gene	D gene	clone size	J gene	CDR3 protein	CDR3 DNA
TRBV5-1	TRBD1	few	TRBJ2-1	CASSSRDSRYNEQFF	TGCGCCAGCAGCTCCCGGGACAGCCGTTACAATGAGCAGTTCTTC
TRBV4-2	-	few	TRBJ2-6	CASSGDTIFSGANVLTF	TGTGCCAGCAGCGGGGACACCATATTCTCTGGGGCCAACGTCCTGACTTTC
TRBV11-1	-	-	TRBJ1-4	CASSLWSTATNEKLFF	TGTGCCAGCAGCTTATGGAGTACCGCAACTAATGAAAAACTGTTTTTT
TRBV11-2	-	-	TRBJ1-3	CASSLEEARNTIYF	TGTGCCAGCAGCTTAGAAGAAGCCCGAAACACCATATATTTT
TRBV30	TRBD1	-	TRBJ2-4	CAWSYRGLNIQYF	TGTGCCTGGAGCTACAGGGGGCTGAACATTCAGTACTTC
TRBV7-8	TRBD1	-	TRBJ1-1	CASSSWDRAAEAFF	TGTGCCAGCAGCTCTTGGGACAGGGCGGCTGAAGCTTTCTTT
TRBV7-2	-	-	TRBJ1-4	CASSGTYGREKLFF	TGTGCCAGCAGCGGGACCTACGGGAGAGAAAAACTGTTTTTT
TRBV11-3	-	-	TRBJ2-5	CASSSERVGTQYF	TGTGCCAGCAGCTCTGAGCGTGTAGGGACCCAGTACTTC
TRBV6-5	-	-	TRBJ1-2	CASSPQTRLGYGYTF	TGTGCCAGCAGTCCACAGACACGCCTCGGCTATGGCTACACCTTC
TRBV28	-	-	TRBJ2-7	CASRTTGVTYEQYF	TGTGCCAGCAGAACGACGGGAGTAACCTACGAGCAGTACTTC
TRBV5-1	-	few	TRBJ1-1	CASTNPAGENTEAFF	TGCGCCAGCACCAACCCCGCGGGAGAGAACACTGAAGCTTTCTTT
TRBV4-1	TRBD2	few	TRBJ2-3	CASSQEGGLAGGTDTQYF	TGCGCCAGCAGCCAAGAGGGTGGGCTAGCGGGAGGCACAGATACGCAGTATTTT
TRBV12-5	-	-	TRBJ2-2	CASGLVRPGELFF	TGTGCTAGTGGTTTGGTCCGTCCCGGGGAGCTGTTTTTT
TRBV6-5	-	-	TRBJ2-3	CASSYVGGESTDTQYF	TGTGCCAGCAGTTACGTAGGGGGGGAATCCACAGATACGCAGTATTTT
TRBV27	TRBD1	-	TRBJ2-2	CASRPTGTGALANTGELFF	TGTGCCAGCAGACCAACCGGGACAGGGGCTTTAGCGAACACCGGGGAGCTGTTTTTT
TRBV7-2	-	few	TRBJ2-7	CASSGAKLSYEQYF	TGTGCCAGCAGCGGTGCAAAACTCTCCTACGAGCAGTACTTC
TRBV4-3	-	-	TRBJ1-2	CASSQESTSGYGYTF	TGCGCCAGCAGCCAAGAGTCGACTTCGGGCTATGGCTACACCTTC
TRBV4-2	-	-	TRBJ1-3	CASSQADMGGNTIYF	TGTGCCAGCAGCCAAGCTGACATGGGTGGAAACACCATATATTTT
TRBV19	-	-	TRBJ1-2	CASSIGAGNYGYTF	TGTGCCAGTAGTATCGGCGCAGGAAACTATGGCTACACCTTC
TRBV6-5	TRBD2	-	TRBJ2-5	CASSYGAGGQETQYF	TGTGCCAGCAGTTACGGAGCGGGGGGTCAAGAGACCCAGTACTTC
TRBV7-2	-	-	TRBJ2-7	CASSLGRSSYEQYF	TGTGCCAGCAGCTTAGGTCGGAGCTCCTACGAGCAGTACTTC
TRBV23-1	-	-	TRBJ1-4	CASSQPPRGATQKQGNEKLFF	TGCGCCAGCAGTCAACCCCCCCGGGGGGCCACACAGAAACAAGGTAATGAAAAACTGTTTTTT
TRBV6-5	-	once	TRBJ2-3	CASSYTSYTDTQYF	TGTGCCAGCAGTTATACTAGCTACACAGATACGCAGTATTTT
TRBV11-2	-	-	TRBJ2-1	CASSLGGGTYNEQFF	TGTGCCAGCAGCTTAGGGGGCGGCACCTACAATGAGCAGTTCTTC
TRBV18	-	-	TRBJ1-5	CASSPGASNQPQHF	TGTGCCAGCTCACCAGGGGCGAGCAATCAGCCCCAGCATTTT
TRBV6-5	-	few	TRBJ1-1	CASSYSELNTEAFF	TGTGCCAGCAGTTACTCAGAGTTGAACACTGAAGCTTTCTTT
TRBV30	-	-	TRBJ2-3	CAWRAQGGATQYF	TGTGCCTGGAGAGCTCAAGGTGGAGCTACGCAGTATTTT
TRBV4-2	TRBD1	-	TRBJ1-1	CASSQEGQANTEAFF	TGTGCCAGCAGCCAGGAAGGACAGGCGAACACTGAAGCTTTCTTT
TRBV12-5	TRBD1	-	TRBJ2-6	CASGWDRGVSGANVLTF	TGTGCTAGTGGTTGGGACAGGGGTGTGTCCGGGGCCAACGTCCTGACTTTC
TRBV7-8	TRBD1	few	TRBJ2-7	CASSLARLETGYYEQYF	TGTGCCAGCAGCTTAGCTAGATTGGAGACAGGGTACTACGAGCAGTACTTC
TRBV5-6	TRBD1	-	TRBJ1-4	CASSFGDRENEKLFF	TGTGCCAGCAGCTTTGGGGACAGGGAGAATGAAAAACTGTTTTTT
TRBV2	TRBD2	few	TRBJ2-7	CASSGLAEYEQYF	TGTGCCAGCAGTGGACTAGCGGAGTACGAGCAGTACTTC
TRBV5-1	-	-	TRBJ2-5	CASSLEGVRETQYF	TGCGCCAGCAGCTTGGAAGGGGTGAGGGAGACCCAGTACTTC
TRBV19	-	-	TRBJ2-3	CASSIQGRSSTDTQYF	TGTGCCAGTAGTATCCAGGGGCGCTCTAGCACAGATACGCAGTATTTT
TRBV5-1	TRBD1	-	TRBJ2-3	CASSLVMGTVTDTQYF	TGCGCCAGCAGTCTAGTCATGGGGACAGTCACAGATACGCAGTATTTT
TRBV4-1	-	few	TRBJ2-3	CASSLRYPGDADTQYF	TGCGCCAGCAGCTTGAGATATCCGGGGGACGCAGATACGCAGTATTTT
TRBV18	TRBD1	-	TRBJ1-2	CASSPRQGDGYTF	TGTGCCAGCTCACCCCGACAGGGCGATGGCTACACCTTC
TRBV5-1	TRBD2	once	TRBJ2-7	CASSLESSGGSYEQYF	TGCGCCAGCAGCTTGGAATCCAGCGGGGGATCCTACGAGCAGTACTTC
TRBV5-1	-	-	TRBJ2-5	CASTPASGETQYF	TGCGCCAGCACCCCGGCCTCGGGTGAGACCCAGTACTTC
TRBV11-2	TRBD2	few	TRBJ2-3	CAGSLAGGRTDTQYF	TGTGCCGGCAGCTTAGCGGGGGGGCGCACAGATACGCAGTATTTT
TRBV18	-	few	TRBJ2-3	CASSPEQDGTDTQYF	TGTGCCAGCTCACCAGAACAGGATGGCACAGATACGCAGTATTTT
TRBV5-1	TRBD1	-	TRBJ1-1	CASSLRGQGVLAFF	TGCGCCAGCAGCTTACGGGGACAGGGTGTTTTGGCTTTCTTT
TRBV6-4	-	-	TRBJ2-1	CASSASAGSHNEQFF	TGTGCCAGCAGTGCCTCCGCCGGGAGCCACAATGAGCAGTTCTTC
TRBV6-6	-	once	TRBJ2-3	CASSYFGGRSTDTQYF	TGTGCCAGCAGTTACTTCGGCGGGCGTAGCACAGATACGCAGTATTTT
TRBV30	TRBD2	-	TRBJ2-7	CAGGGWGYEQYF	TGTGCCGGGGGGGGATGGGGCTACGAGCAGTACTTC
TRBV11-2	-	few	TRBJ2-7	CASSLDGAWDEQYF	TGTGCCAGCAGCTTAGATGGGGCCTGGGACGAGCAGTACTTC
TRBV27	TRBD2	-	TRBJ2-7	CASSFSLLTSGSTEQYF	TGTGCCAGCAGTTTTTCCCTCCTTACTAGCGGGAGTACCGAGCAGTACTTC
TRBV11-2	-	-	TRBJ2-5	CASSLGGGETQYF	TGTGCCAGCAGCTTAGGTGGGGGGGAGACCCAGTACTTC
TRBV6-1	-	-	TRBJ1-2	CASSLDMNYGYTF	TGTGCCAGCAGTCTCGACATGAACTATGGCTACACCTTC
TRBV19	TRBD2	few	TRBJ2-3	CASRRWTSGVGQSTDTQYF	TGTGCCAGTAGGAGATGGACTAGCGGAGTGGGCCAAAGCACAGATACGCAGTATTTT
TRBV30	-	once	TRBJ2-7	CAWTTEAGEQYF	TGTGCCTGGACCACGGAGGCGGGGGAGCAGTACTTC
TRBV6-6	-	-	TRBJ1-1	CASSSNGARGSPEAFF	TGTGCCAGCAGTTCAAACGGGGCCAGGGGCAGTCCTGAAGCTTTCTTT
TRBV18	-	-	TRBJ2-3	CASSREASTDTQYF	TGTGCCAGCTCACGGGAGGCGAGCACAGATACGCAGTATTTT